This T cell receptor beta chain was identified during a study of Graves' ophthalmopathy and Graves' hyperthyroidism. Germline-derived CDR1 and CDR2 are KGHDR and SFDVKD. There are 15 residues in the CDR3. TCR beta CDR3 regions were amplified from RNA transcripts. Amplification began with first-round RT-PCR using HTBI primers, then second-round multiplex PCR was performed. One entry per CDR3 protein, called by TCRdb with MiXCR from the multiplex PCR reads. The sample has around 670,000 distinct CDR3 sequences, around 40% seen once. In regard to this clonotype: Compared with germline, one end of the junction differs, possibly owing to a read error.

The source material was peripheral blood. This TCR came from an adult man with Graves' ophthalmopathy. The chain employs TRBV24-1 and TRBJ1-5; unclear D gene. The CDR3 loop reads CASSDSGRENQPQHF. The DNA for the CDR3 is TGTGCCAGCAGTGACTCAGGAAGGGAAAATCAGCCCCAGCATTTT.